This T cell receptor (beta chain) derives from a study of blood T cells in healthy people across ages. This clonotype was counted only a few times. A J-beta primer mix and a sample-barcoded 5' primer were used in a second PCR of about 7 to 11 cycles. TCRdb independently ran MiXCR on the 5' RACE reads; one entry per CDR3 protein. The sample has 750,000 to 950,000 distinct CDR3 sequences, around 25% seen once. There are 13 residues in the CDR3. V lost 5 bases to trimming and J lost 8 bases; unmatched junction nucleotides: 6. Germline V CDR1 and CDR2: SGHVS, FQNEAQ. Another study also made use of these data, one on T cells of mothers and their children.

The sample was blood. The J gene is TRBJ1-2, the V gene TRBV7-8; 9 nucleotides line up with TRBD1. This clonotype was obtained from a boy younger than 18 in good health. The CDR3: CASSEQGARGYTF. The CDR3 nucleotides are TGTGCCAGCAGCGAACAGGGGGCGCGCGGCTACACCTTC.